This T cell receptor beta chain was sequenced for a study of T-cell reconstitution after alpha-beta-depleted transplantation in children. This CDR3 spans 12 amino acids. Germline V gene data show CDR1 as DFQATT and CDR2 as SNEGSKA (reference sequence). V was shortened by 5 bases and J by 5 bases, with 7 bases between the two germline ends. Unique molecular identifiers were used in preparing the TCRbeta library. TCRdb analysed the PCR reads with MiXCR anew, one entry per CDR3 protein. Of some 550,000 distinct CDR3 sequences in the sample, about 16% were seen once. This material consisted of PBMCs from the stem cell graft donor, taken from the stem cell graft. The clonotype comes from a human donor who donated a stem cell graft to a child with acute lymphoblastic leukemia. The V and J genes are TRBV20-1 and TRBJ1-6, with D unclear. The CDR3: CSAQINNSPLHF. The CDR3 DNA sequence: TGCAGTGCTCAAATTAATAATTCACCCCTCCACTTT.